This is a list of T cell receptor beta chains from one sample in a study of cytomegalovirus exposure and HLA in healthy donors. Measured with immunoSEQ multiplex PCR; TCRdb has only the in-frame clones, and not every one. The table has fewer than 150,000 clones, 85% to 90% seen once; the top ten hold 7.9%. The material sequenced was PBMCs. These receptors originate from a woman under 30 in good health and CMV-seropositive. The CDR3 runs from the conserved cysteine through the conserved F or W. Fields, in order: D gene, V gene, J gene, CDR3 length, clone size, CDR3 protein, CDR3 DNA. A D gene is named only where the DNA matches it firmly. Clone sizes are given selectively: once, few, many, or a class where the clone is expanded.

D gene: .
V gene: TRBV6-5
J gene: TRBJ1-5
CDR3 length: 15
clone size: once
CDR3 protein: CASRTTQGFNQPQHF
CDR3 DNA: TGTGCCAGCAGAACCACACAGGGTTTCAATCAGCCCCAGCATTTT

D gene: .
V gene: TRBV19
J gene: TRBJ1-5
CDR3 length: 16
clone size: .
CDR3 protein: CASSIERGQPNQPQHF
CDR3 DNA: TGTGCCAGTAGTATTGAAAGGGGTCAACCCAATCAGCCCCAGCATTTT

D gene: TRBD2
V gene: TRBV7-8
J gene: TRBJ2-5
CDR3 length: 15
clone size: .
CDR3 protein: CASSWTSGRGETQYF
CDR3 DNA: TGTGCCAGCAGCTGGACTAGCGGGAGGGGAGAGACCCAGTACTTC

D gene: .
V gene: TRBV6-5
J gene: TRBJ1-1
CDR3 length: 13
clone size: .
CDR3 protein: CASSTRRDTEAFF
CDR3 DNA: TGTGCCAGCAGTACCCGACGGGACACTGAAGCTTTCTTT

D gene: TRBD1
V gene: TRBV5-6
J gene: TRBJ1-6
CDR3 length: 15
clone size: .
CDR3 protein: CASSLSTGDFPPLHF
CDR3 DNA: TGTGCCAGCAGCTTGTCGACAGGGGATTTTCCACCCCTCCACTTT

D gene: TRBD1
V gene: TRBV28
J gene: TRBJ1-1
CDR3 length: 13
clone size: .
CDR3 protein: CASRAQGDDVAFF
CDR3 DNA: TGTGCCAGCAGGGCCCAGGGGGACGATGTAGCTTTCTTT

D gene: .
V gene: TRBV11-2
J gene: TRBJ1-5
CDR3 length: 13
clone size: few
CDR3 protein: CASSLGLNQPQHF
CDR3 DNA: TGTGCCAGCAGCTTAGGCCTAAATCAGCCCCAGCATTTT

D gene: TRBD1
V gene: TRBV4-2
J gene: TRBJ2-2
CDR3 length: 16
clone size: .
CDR3 protein: CASSPSGGRHTGELFF
CDR3 DNA: TGTGCCAGCAGCCCCTCAGGGGGCAGGCACACCGGGGAGCTGTTTTTT

D gene: TRBD2
V gene: TRBV28
J gene: TRBJ2-4
CDR3 length: 15
clone size: .
CDR3 protein: CASSFSSGGEVIQYF
CDR3 DNA: TGTGCCAGCAGTTTCTCTAGCGGGGGGGAAGTCATTCAGTACTTC

D gene: .
V gene: TRBV7-2
J gene: TRBJ2-5
CDR3 length: 15
clone size: .
CDR3 protein: CASSLARTSQETQYF
CDR3 DNA: TGTGCCAGCAGCTTAGCGCGTACTAGCCAAGAGACCCAGTACTTC

D gene: .
V gene: TRBV20-1
J gene: TRBJ1-2
CDR3 length: 10
clone size: .
CDR3 protein: CRGRGNGYTF
CDR3 DNA: TGCAGGGGGCGGGGAAATGGCTACACCTTC

D gene: TRBD1
V gene: TRBV7-2
J gene: TRBJ1-4
CDR3 length: 16
clone size: .
CDR3 protein: CASSLRTGGAGEKLFF
CDR3 DNA: TGTGCCAGCAGCTTAAGGACAGGGGGAGCGGGAGAAAAACTGTTTTTT

D gene: .
V gene: TRBV5-6
J gene: TRBJ1-4
CDR3 length: 17
clone size: .
CDR3 protein: CASSLEHMRTTEEKLFF
CDR3 DNA: TGTGCCAGCAGCTTGGAGCATATGCGGACAACGGAGGAAAAACTGTTTTTT

D gene: .
V gene: TRBV28
J gene: TRBJ1-1
CDR3 length: 13
clone size: .
CDR3 protein: CASSIPLNTEAFF
CDR3 DNA: TGTGCCAGCAGTATTCCTCTCAACACTGAAGCTTTCTTT

D gene: TRBD2
V gene: TRBV19
J gene: TRBJ2-2
CDR3 length: 17
clone size: .
CDR3 protein: CASRLERGRTNTGELFF
CDR3 DNA: TGTGCCAGTAGGCTAGAGCGGGGGCGAACGAACACCGGGGAGCTGTTTTTT

D gene: TRBD1
V gene: TRBV20-1
J gene: TRBJ1-2
CDR3 length: 11
clone size: .
CDR3 protein: CSAQTGFGYTF
CDR3 DNA: TGCAGTGCACAGACAGGGTTTGGCTACACCTTC

D gene: .
V gene: TRBV2
J gene: TRBJ1-6
CDR3 length: 13
clone size: .
CDR3 protein: CASKSQVPEPLHF
CDR3 DNA: TGTGCCAGCAAGTCCCAGGTCCCCGAGCCCCTCCACTTT

D gene: TRBD1
V gene: TRBV7-2
J gene: TRBJ1-3
CDR3 length: 17
clone size: .
CDR3 protein: CASSPRQGAYSGNTIYF
CDR3 DNA: TGTGCCAGCAGCCCACGACAGGGGGCCTACTCTGGAAACACCATATATTTT

D gene: .
V gene: TRBV28
J gene: TRBJ2-5
CDR3 length: 12
clone size: .
CDR3 protein: CASSLRDRTQYF
CDR3 DNA: TGTGCCAGCAGTTTACGAGACAGGACCCAGTACTTC

D gene: TRBD2
V gene: TRBV4-2
J gene: TRBJ2-1
CDR3 length: 16
clone size: .
CDR3 protein: CASSQRLAGGTGEQFF
CDR3 DNA: TGTGCCAGCAGCCAAAGACTAGCGGGAGGGACGGGTGAGCAGTTCTTC

D gene: TRBD1
V gene: TRBV2
J gene: TRBJ1-5
CDR3 length: 14
clone size: few
CDR3 protein: CASSEEAGGQPQHF
CDR3 DNA: TGTGCCAGCAGTGAAGAGGCAGGGGGGCAGCCCCAGCATTTT

D gene: .
V gene: TRBV11-2
J gene: TRBJ2-1
CDR3 length: 15
clone size: .
CDR3 protein: CASTRTGIGYNEQFF
CDR3 DNA: TGTGCCAGCACCAGGACGGGAATCGGTTACAATGAGCAGTTCTTC

D gene: TRBD2
V gene: TRBV20-1
J gene: TRBJ2-1
CDR3 length: 11
clone size: .
CDR3 protein: CSAWDYNEQFF
CDR3 DNA: TGCAGTGCTTGGGACTACAACGAGCAGTTCTTC

D gene: TRBD1
V gene: TRBV5-1
J gene: TRBJ1-3
CDR3 length: 13
clone size: .
CDR3 protein: CASSKTGGNTIYF
CDR3 DNA: TGCGCCAGCAGCAAAACAGGGGGGAACACCATATATTTT

D gene: TRBD1
V gene: TRBV27
J gene: TRBJ2-2
CDR3 length: 14
clone size: .
CDR3 protein: CASSSQGANGELFF
CDR3 DNA: TGTGCCAGCAGCTCACAGGGGGCAAACGGGGAGCTGTTTTTT

D gene: TRBD2
V gene: TRBV15
J gene: TRBJ2-3
CDR3 length: 15
clone size: .
CDR3 protein: CATSRDAGVTDTQYF
CDR3 DNA: TGTGCCACCAGCAGAGATGCGGGAGTAACAGATACGCAGTATTTT

D gene: TRBD1
V gene: TRBV5-6
J gene: TRBJ2-1
CDR3 length: 14
clone size: .
CDR3 protein: CASSSMTGLFEQFF
CDR3 DNA: TGTGCCAGCAGCTCCATGACAGGGCTTTTTGAGCAGTTCTTC

D gene: TRBD1
V gene: TRBV9
J gene: TRBJ1-2
CDR3 length: 17
clone size: .
CDR3 protein: CASSVGIPGTGNGGYTF
CDR3 DNA: TGTGCCAGCAGCGTAGGAATTCCTGGGACAGGGAACGGCGGCTACACCTTC

D gene: .
V gene: TRBV2
J gene: TRBJ2-3
CDR3 length: 12
clone size: .
CDR3 protein: CASSAGVDTQYF
CDR3 DNA: TGTGCCAGCAGCGCAGGGGTAGATACGCAGTATTTT

D gene: TRBD1
V gene: TRBV9
J gene: TRBJ2-7
CDR3 length: 16
clone size: .
CDR3 protein: CASSVGPGQGMYEQYF
CDR3 DNA: TGTGCCAGCAGCGTAGGGCCGGGACAGGGTATGTACGAGCAGTACTTC

D gene: .
V gene: TRBV13
J gene: TRBJ2-1
CDR3 length: 17
clone size: .
CDR3 protein: CASSPTLDGTYPNEQFF
CDR3 DNA: TGTGCCAGCAGCCCGACTCTAGACGGCACGTACCCCAATGAGCAGTTCTTC

D gene: .
V gene: TRBV6-1
J gene: TRBJ2-7
CDR3 length: 15
clone size: once
CDR3 protein: CASSEGAGASYEQYF
CDR3 DNA: TGTGCCAGCAGTGAAGGGGCAGGGGCATCCTACGAGCAGTACTTC

D gene: .
V gene: TRBV5-6
J gene: TRBJ2-3
CDR3 length: 14
clone size: few
CDR3 protein: CASSLVDSTDTQYF
CDR3 DNA: TGTGCCAGCAGCTTGGTAGACTCCACAGATACGCAGTATTTT

D gene: TRBD1
V gene: TRBV27
J gene: TRBJ1-2
CDR3 length: 14
clone size: .
CDR3 protein: CASSWGQGAGGYTF
CDR3 DNA: TGTGCCAGCAGTTGGGGCCAGGGGGCGGGTGGCTACACCTTC

D gene: TRBD2
V gene: TRBV5-1
J gene: TRBJ2-1
CDR3 length: 16
clone size: .
CDR3 protein: CASSLQASGTTSEQFF
CDR3 DNA: TGCGCCAGCAGCTTGCAGGCTAGCGGGACCACGAGTGAGCAGTTCTTC

D gene: .
V gene: TRBV7-2
J gene: TRBJ1-5
CDR3 length: 14
clone size: .
CDR3 protein: CASSPRNSNQPQHF
CDR3 DNA: TGTGCCAGCAGCCCCAGAAATAGCAATCAGCCCCAGCATTTT

D gene: TRBD1
V gene: TRBV11-3
J gene: TRBJ1-5
CDR3 length: 18
clone size: .
CDR3 protein: CASSLVQQGAWGNQPQHF
CDR3 DNA: TGTGCCAGCAGCTTAGTCCAGCAGGGGGCTTGGGGCAATCAGCCCCAGCATTTT

D gene: .
V gene: TRBV5-6
J gene: TRBJ1-1
CDR3 length: 17
clone size: .
CDR3 protein: CASSLMTGTRMNTEAFF
CDR3 DNA: TGTGCCAGCAGCTTGATGACAGGCACTAGAATGAACACTGAAGCTTTCTTT

D gene: .
V gene: TRBV18
J gene: TRBJ2-5
CDR3 length: 14
clone size: .
CDR3 protein: CASSQGRGLETQYF
CDR3 DNA: TGTGCCAGCTCACAAGGCCGAGGGCTGGAGACCCAGTACTTC

D gene: .
V gene: TRBV11-2
J gene: TRBJ2-5
CDR3 length: 13
clone size: .
CDR3 protein: CASSFGLLETQYF
CDR3 DNA: TGTGCCAGCAGCTTCGGGTTATTGGAGACCCAGTACTTC

D gene: TRBD2
V gene: TRBV6-4
J gene: TRBJ2-1
CDR3 length: 13
clone size: .
CDR3 protein: CASSRLAGNEQFF
CDR3 DNA: TGTGCCAGCAGTAGACTAGCGGGCAATGAGCAGTTCTTC

D gene: .
V gene: TRBV28
J gene: TRBJ1-1
CDR3 length: 14
clone size: .
CDR3 protein: CASSPIALNTEAFF
CDR3 DNA: TGTGCCAGCAGTCCGATCGCGCTGAACACTGAAGCTTTCTTT

D gene: .
V gene: TRBV7-2
J gene: TRBJ1-5
CDR3 length: 15
clone size: .
CDR3 protein: CASSLARSSNQPQHF
CDR3 DNA: TGTGCCAGCAGCTTAGCACGGTCAAGCAATCAGCCCCAGCATTTT

D gene: TRBD1
V gene: TRBV11-2
J gene: TRBJ1-1
CDR3 length: 15
clone size: .
CDR3 protein: CASSEGTGGSDEAFF
CDR3 DNA: TGTGCCAGCAGCGAAGGGACAGGGGGCTCGGATGAAGCTTTCTTT

D gene: .
V gene: TRBV21-1
J gene: TRBJ2-1
CDR3 length: 17
clone size: .
CDR3 protein: CASSKAEGSGKTNEQFF
CDR3 DNA: TGTGCCAGCAGCAAAGCGGAGGGTAGCGGGAAGACGAATGAGCAGTTCTTC

D gene: .
V gene: TRBV6-5
J gene: TRBJ2-7
CDR3 length: 13
clone size: .
CDR3 protein: CACWTALSYEQYF
CDR3 DNA: TGTGCCTGTTGGACAGCATTATCCTACGAGCAGTACTTC